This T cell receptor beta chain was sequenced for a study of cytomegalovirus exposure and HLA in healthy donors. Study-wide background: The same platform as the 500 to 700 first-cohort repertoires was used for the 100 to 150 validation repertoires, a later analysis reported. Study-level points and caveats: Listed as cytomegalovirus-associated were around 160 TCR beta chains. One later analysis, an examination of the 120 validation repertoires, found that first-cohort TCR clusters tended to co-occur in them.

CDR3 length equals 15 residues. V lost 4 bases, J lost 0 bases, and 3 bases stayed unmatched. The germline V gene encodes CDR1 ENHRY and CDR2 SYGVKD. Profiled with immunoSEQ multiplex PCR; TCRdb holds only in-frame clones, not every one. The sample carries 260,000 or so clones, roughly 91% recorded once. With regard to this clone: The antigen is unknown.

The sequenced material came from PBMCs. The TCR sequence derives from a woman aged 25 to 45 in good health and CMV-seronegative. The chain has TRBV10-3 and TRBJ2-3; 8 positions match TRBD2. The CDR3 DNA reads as TGTGCCATCAGTGGAGCGGGAGTGAGCACAGATACGCAGTATTTT. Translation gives CAISGAGVSTDTQYF.